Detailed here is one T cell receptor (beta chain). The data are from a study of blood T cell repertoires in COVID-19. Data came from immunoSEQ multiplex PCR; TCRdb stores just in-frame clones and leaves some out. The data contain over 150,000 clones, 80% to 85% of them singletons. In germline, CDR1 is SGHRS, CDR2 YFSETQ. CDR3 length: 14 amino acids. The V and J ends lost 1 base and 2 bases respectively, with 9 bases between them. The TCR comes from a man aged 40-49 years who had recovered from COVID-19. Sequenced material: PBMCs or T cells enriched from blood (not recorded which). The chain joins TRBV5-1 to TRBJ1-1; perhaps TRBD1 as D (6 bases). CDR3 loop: CASSLRTVNTEAFF. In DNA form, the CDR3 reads TGCGCCAGCAGCTTGAGGACAGTTAACACTGAAGCTTTCTTT.